This note documents a single T cell receptor beta chain sequence. Sequenced by immunoSEQ multiplex PCR; TCRdb stores in-frame clones only, minus some. The sample includes 250,000 to 350,000 clones, around 91% of them seen just once. These data come from a study of blood T cell repertoires in COVID-19. The length of the CDR3 is 16 residues. V lost 6 bases and J lost 4; bases outside the gene matches: 14. Germline CDR1 LNHDA, CDR2 SQIVND (reference sequence). The clonotype comes from a woman aged 18 to 35 with acute COVID-19. The sample consisted of PBMCs or T cells enriched from blood (not recorded which). The chain couples TRBV19 to TRBJ1-2, with 7 nucleotides matching TRBD1. CDR3 protein: CASRVTYRGKGYGYTF. DNA for the CDR3: TGTGCCAGTAGAGTAACTTACAGGGGAAAGGGCTATGGCTACACCTTC. The variable domain in full, with the rest retrieved from reference TRBV19 and TRBJ1-2, is DGGITQSPKYLFRKEGQNVTLSCEQNLNHDAMYWYRQDPGQGLRLIYYSQIVNDFQKGDIAEGYSVSREKKESFPLTVTSAQKNPTAFYLCASRVTYRGKGYGYTFGSGTRLTVV.